One and the same sample provided the 9 T cell receptor beta chains below, sequenced in a study of CD8 T cell repertoires and HIV-1 epitope variants. These receptors lack a known antigen. The table came from immunoSEQ multiplex PCR; TCRdb's copy has only in-frame clones and leaves some out. The table shows approximately 5,000 clones, with 67% occurring only once. Sample: cultured CD8+ T cells derived from PBMCs. The source of these receptors is a male donor with HIV.

The rearrangement links TRBV7-9 to TRBJ2-7; 7 bases line up with TRBD2. V dropped 4 bases and J dropped 2; count of bases not matched to a gene: 5. CDR1 is SEHNR and CDR2 is FQNEAQ in the germline V gene (reference sequence). The CDR3 totals 14 residues. CDR3 coding DNA: TGTGCCAGCAGCTCCCCTAGCGGACCCTACGAGCAGTACTTC. Protein sequence: CASSSPSGPYEQYF.

The chain uses TRBV11-3 and TRBJ1-1; no clear D. Germline V gene data show CDR1 as SGHNT and CDR2 as YENEEA. V was clipped by 1 base and J by 0 bases, with 18 bases between them. The CDR3 has 18 residues. For the CDR3, the DNA is TGTGCCAGCAGCTTAGGTCCCGGCCAGTTGGAGATGAACACTGAAGCTTTCTTT. Translating it yields CASSLGPGQLEMNTEAFF.

This rearrangement joins TRBV6-5 to TRBJ2-2; weak D call: TRBD1 (6 bases). Germline CDR1 is MNHEY and CDR2 is SVGAGI. Trimming left V 5 bases short and J 2 bases short, with 9 bases between. CDR3 size: 14 residues. This chain's CDR3 is CASSEGDNTGELFF. Here the CDR3 DNA reads TGTGCCAGCAGTGAGGGGGACAACACCGGGGAGCTGTTTTTT.

CDR3 in amino acids: CASTPTGSTGNTIYF. The CDR3 DNA is TGTGCCAGTACCCCGACAGGGTCGACTGGAAACACCATATATTTT. The chain has TRBV19 and TRBJ1-3; 7 bases match TRBD1. This CDR3 is 15 amino acids long. The germline V gene encodes CDR1 LNHDA and CDR2 SQIVND (reference sequence). The V segment lost 7 bases and the J segment 2 bases; nucleotides outside the gene matches: 8.

This clone was picked up a small number of times. The rearrangement uses TRBV4-3 and TRBJ2-7; D tentatively fits TRBD1 or TRBD2 (6 bases each). Looked up from germline, CDR1 is LGHNA and CDR2 is YSLEER. Trimming cost V 3 bases and J 5 bases, with 17 bases left between them. This CDR3 has 15 amino acids. For the CDR3, the DNA is TGCGCCAGCAGCCACGCACAGGGAGGCCTTCACGAGCAGTACTTC. Amino acid sequence: CASSHAQGGLHEQYF.

This chain links TRBV7-2 with TRBJ2-1, with 8 positions matching TRBD2. The V segment lost 5 bases and the J segment 5 bases; nucleotides outside the gene matches: 5. Germline V CDR1 and CDR2: SGHTA, FQGNSA. This CDR3 has 14 amino acids. The DNA of the CDR3 is TGTGCCAGCAGCCCCCGACTAGCGAACAATGAGCAGTTCTTC. Encoded protein: CASSPRLANNEQFF.

V usage is TRBV7-9 and J usage is TRBJ1-6; D uncertain. CDR3 length: 16 residues. V was clipped by 5 bases and J by 0 bases, with 11 bases between them. Germline lookup yields CDR1 SEHNR and CDR2 FQNEAQ (reference sequence). This chain's CDR3 is CASSTAISSYNSPLHF. CDR3 bases: TGTGCCAGCAGCACAGCGATTAGCTCCTATAATTCACCCCTCCACTTT.

The chain couples TRBV5-4 to TRBJ1-6, with 7 bases aligning to TRBD1. The CDR3 has 15 amino acids. V shed 0 bases, J shed 7 bases, and the junction held 4 bases outside the gene matches. The germline V gene encodes CDR1 SGHNT and CDR2 YYREEE (reference sequence). The CDR3 nucleotides are TGTGCCAGCAGCTTGGGGACAGGAGGGAATTCACCCCTCCACTTT. Amino acid sequence: CASSLGTGGNSPLHF.

This clone is medium-sized (0.01 to 0.1%). The V gene is TRBV28, the J gene TRBJ2-7; D perhaps matches TRBD1 (5 bases). Germline V CDR1 and CDR2: MDHEN, SYDVKM. Trimming shortened V by 6 bases and J by 2 bases, and 17 bases separated the two germline ends. The CDR3 has 15 residues. Written as DNA, the CDR3 is TGTGCCAGCAGCGAATCAATAGGACAAGCCTACGAGCAGTACTTC. Protein sequence: CASSESIGQAYEQYF.